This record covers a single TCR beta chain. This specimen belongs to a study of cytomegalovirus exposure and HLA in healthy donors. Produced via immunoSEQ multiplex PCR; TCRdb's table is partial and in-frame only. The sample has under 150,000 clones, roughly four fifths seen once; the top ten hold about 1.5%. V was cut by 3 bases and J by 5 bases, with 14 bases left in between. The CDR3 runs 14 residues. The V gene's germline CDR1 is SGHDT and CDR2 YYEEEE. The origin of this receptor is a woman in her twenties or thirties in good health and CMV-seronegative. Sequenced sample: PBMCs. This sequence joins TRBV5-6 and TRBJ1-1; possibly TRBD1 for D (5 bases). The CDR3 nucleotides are TGTGCCAGCAGCTGGGCCGACCGGGGGACTGAAGCTTTCTTT. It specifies CASSWADRGTEAFF.